This T cell receptor beta chain was captured in a study of CD8 T cells in ankylosing spondylitis. A note on this clonotype: Its matching antigen is unknown.

Overall study findings and caveats: Certain motif variants had earlier appeared in reactive arthritis synovial fluid and blood. The study identified a TCR beta motif of roughly eight highly homologous variants that appeared characteristic of ankylosing spondylitis blood. Significant enrichment of disease-linked clones was reportedly seen in matched ankylosing spondylitis synovial fluid. Clones linked to disease, bearing a CD8+ phenotype, were relatively rare in peripheral blood.

TCRdb recomputed calls from the 5' RACE reads with MiXCR, one row per CDR3 protein. The table shows around 770,000 distinct CDR3 sequences, with around 19% occurring only once. The source of this sequence is a male donor with ankylosing spondylitis. The source material was blood, either unsorted or a sorted T cell fraction (not recorded which).

For the CDR3, the DNA is TGTGCCAGCATAGGGCTAGCGGGAGGGCCGGGCACCGGGGAGCTGTTTTTT. This gives the protein CASIGLAGGPGTGELFF. The chain couples TRBV6-1 to TRBJ2-2; 12 positions match TRBD2. With V trimmed by 7 bases and J by 4 bases, 10 bases remained unmatched. The V gene's germline CDR1 is MNHNS and CDR2 SASEGT. CDR3 length equals 17 residues.